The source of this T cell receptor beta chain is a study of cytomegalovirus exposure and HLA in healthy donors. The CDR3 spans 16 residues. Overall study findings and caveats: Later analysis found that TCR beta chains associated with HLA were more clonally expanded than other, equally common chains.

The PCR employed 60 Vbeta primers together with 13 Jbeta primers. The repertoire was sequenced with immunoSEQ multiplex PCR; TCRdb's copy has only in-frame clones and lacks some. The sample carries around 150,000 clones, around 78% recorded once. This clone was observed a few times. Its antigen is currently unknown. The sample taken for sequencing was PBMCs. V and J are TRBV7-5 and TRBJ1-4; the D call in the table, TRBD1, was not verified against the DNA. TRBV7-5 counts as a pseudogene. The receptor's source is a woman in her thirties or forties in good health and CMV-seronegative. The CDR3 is CVRSLFDRALGEKLFF. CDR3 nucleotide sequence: TGTGTCAGAAGCTTATTCGACAGGGCTCTTGGTGAAAAACTGTTTTTT.